This TCR beta chain was sequenced for a study of T cell responses to AZD1222 COVID-19 vaccine (dated by TCRdb to 2020 to 2022). Background on the whole study: A total of just over 230 trial participants underwent TCR sequencing, of whom roughly 210 had received two doses of AZD1222 and about 26 had received two doses of the MenACWY control vaccine. Trial participants were enrolled by age into subgroups of 18-55, 56-69 and 70-plus years, and around 150, 28 and 57 TCR-sequenced participants, respectively, were included in these subgroups. On the study overall, not on this receptor specifically: In the small 56-69-year group, the increase in depth fell short of significance, most likely because of low power. No day 14 peak-response samples were available, so repertoires were characterized only after the peak T cell response. After two AZD1222 doses, spike-specific TCR breadth and depth were significantly higher than at day 0 and than in MenACWY recipients. Reportedly, close to half of the unique spike-specific TCRs recognized epitopes lying outside the regions that are mutated in the B.1.351 and B.1.1.7 variants. Participants were mostly white British and included more females than males, and it was suggested by the authors that clonal diversity may have been underestimated. Vaccine-associated CD4 TCRs spanned the whole spike protein, with dominant responses in regions 160-218 and 743-854. Conclusions about previously exposed vaccinees were limited because only a handful of AZD1222 recipients were SARS-CoV-2 seropositive at baseline.

On this clone: Its target antigen remains unknown. The sample holds no much larger clone one base away, and base qualities are not on file.

The time point label here, explained by the study, means: about 28 days (+/-7) after the second vaccine dose. AZD1222 recipients whose second dose came at about 4 weeks and those whose second dose came at about 12 weeks were combined into one group, since spike-specific TCR depth and breadth did not differ between the two schedules. Vaccinee samples were obtained from the UK trials COV001 and COV002, which included a single-blind randomized controlled phase 2/3 trial of AZD1222 (ChAdOx1 nCoV-19) in healthy adults. Trial participant PBMC samples were collected at day 0 and day 28 after the second dose for TCRbeta chain sequencing. V and J are truncated by 2 bases and 5 bases respectively, leaving an intervening sequence of 13 bases. From a lookup of the germline V gene, CDR1 and CDR2 are MNHEY and SVGEGT. The CDR3 starts with the cysteine, ends with the phenylalanine, and has 15 residues. The sequence is cut down to CDR3 DNA, 45 bases in frame from base 1.

The CDR3 regions of human TCRbeta chains were analyzed by immunosequencing. Processing in the source paper ran as follows. Repertoire TCRs were matched against a reference library of SARS-CoV-2-specific TCRs generated with the MIRA antigen-specificity platform. Breadth meant the fraction of unique TCRs that were SARS-CoV-2-associated, whereas depth meant the fraction of total T cells that were SARS-CoV-2-associated. Using the MIRA data, each spike-specific TCR was mapped to the spike region that the TCR reacts to and placed in a CD4 or CD8 class. Log10-transformed breadth and depth values were compared by one-way ANOVA with Sidak's multiple comparisons tests. Sourced from immuneACCESS, this table was stored by TCRdb with only in-frame sequences that have V and J called. A share of the clones is absent; for the studies checked, an unresolved V gene accounts for under half, and the remainder has no known explanation. V and J calls and clone size follow that table, whereas D and trimming were derived from the DNA. The sample has 130,000 or so clones on record, about 93% of them singletons. The ten largest clones capture roughly 4% of the sample.

The specimen was peripheral blood, collected 28 days after the second AZD1222 dose. The sequence was obtained from an adult who received the AZD1222 COVID-19 vaccine. The V and J genes are TRBV6-2 or TRBV6-3 and TRBJ1-3; TRBD1 might be the D gene, on 5 matching bases. The bases read TGTGCCAGCAGTTACGGTGGCAGGGAGCGAAACACCATATATTTT. This gives the protein CASSYGGRERNTIYF.